This TCR beta chain was captured in a study of T-cell reconstitution after alpha-beta-depleted transplantation in children (TCRdb year 2016). As for the study more broadly: Using TCR repertoire profiling, the study followed T-cell immune reconstitution in a quantitative way in children after TCRalphabeta/CD19-depleted allogeneic hematopoietic cell transplantation. Study-wide conclusions, independent of this receptor: In some patients, the high TCRbeta diversity seen at day 60 was put down to recipient T cells and intrathymic progenitors that had survived conditioning. The frequencies of hyperexpanded clones fell over the following months, and after one year, T-cell counts and TCRbeta diversity were mostly attributed to newly produced T cells. The apparently early recovery of alphabetaT-cell counts about two months after transplant reportedly depended on only several hundred rapidly expanded clones that came from non-depleted graft cells.

CDR1 and CDR2 are read off the germline V gene as SQVTM and ANQGSEA. The CDR3 covers 13 residues, taking in both the cysteine and the phenylalanine. Only the CDR3 part of the read is kept: 39 bases, read in frame from the first base. The germline V end is reduced by 6 bases and the J end by 6 bases; junction bases left unmatched: 8. The treatment or condition label, read with the paper, signifies: allogeneic hematopoietic cell transplantation with graft depleted of TCRalphabeta T cells and CD19 B cells. The transplant recipients were children given TCRalphabeta/CD19-depleted allogeneic hematopoietic cell grafts. Library construction relied on PCR. The instrument was an Illumina HiSeq 2500. TCR libraries were prepared with molecular barcoding, using unique molecular identifiers to normalize TCRbeta repertoire quantification. In-frame beta chains were kept once TCRdb had trimmed the public reads at Q25 with fastp and called clones with MiXCR. Identical CDR3 protein sequences are pooled into one entry, listed with their most common genes and DNA. The sample table holds 330,000 or so distinct CDR3 sequences, of which about 9.4% were seen once. Of the sample, 7.5% is held by the ten largest clones.

A single count supports this clonotype. This clone's antigen is unknown. This clone may be a read error of a much larger clone one base away. This specimen was PBMCs, taken before TCRalphabeta/CD19-depleted stem cell transplant. The V and J segments used are TRBV29-1 and TRBJ2-3; a stretch of 8 junction bases matches TRBD1. This sequence was found in a boy younger than two with acute myeloid leukemia, due to receive a stem cell transplant. The CDR3 amino acid sequence is: CSVGQVPSDTQYF. The nucleotide sequence reads as follows: TGCAGCGTGGGACAGGTGCCATCGGATACGCAGTATTTT.